These 9 T cell receptor beta chains originate from one sample sequenced in a study of blood T cell repertoires in COVID-19. Repertoires were generated with immunoSEQ multiplex PCR, while TCRdb's copy carries only in-frame clones and drops some. The data show about 88,000 clones, around four fifths seen once. Sequencing used peripheral blood. The receptors derive from a human donor in a cohort sampled during active COVID-19.

The chain links TRBV6-5 to TRBJ2-7; 9 bases agree with TRBD1. The CDR3 consists of 13 residues. After removal of 6 bases from V and 3 bases from J, the junction contained 3 bases not matched to a gene. The germline gives CDR1 MNHEY, CDR2 SVGAGI. Written as DNA, the CDR3 is TGTGCCAGCAGCCGGGACAGGGACTACGAGCAGTACTTC. This encodes CASSRDRDYEQYF.

J is TRBJ1-2 and V is TRBV9; D possibly corresponds to TRBD1 (6 bases). The length of the CDR3 is 15 residues. Trimming pared 3 bases from V and 4 bases from J, leaving 16 bases between. CDR1 is SGDLS and CDR2 is YYNGEE in the germline V gene. Here the CDR3 DNA reads TGTGCCAGCAGCGCACAGGGTAGCCCCCTCTATGGCTACACCTTC. This translates into CASSAQGSPLYGYTF.

On this clone: The sample contains more than one DNA sequence encoding this CDR3. V usage is TRBV19 and J usage is TRBJ2-7; weak D call: TRBD1 (5 bases). The CDR3 covers 14 residues. Germline CDR1 and CDR2: LNHDA and SQIVND (reference sequence). V lost 1 base and J 5 bases, leaving 12 bases between the germline ends. This chain's CDR3 is CASSIGGQVDEQYF. The CDR3 DNA is TGTGCCAGTAGTATAGGAGGACAAGTCGACGAGCAGTACTTC. The full variable domain, its missing parts supplied by reference TRBV19 and TRBJ2-7, is DGGITQSPKYLFRKEGQNVTLSCEQNLNHDAMYWYRQDPGQGLRLIYYSQIVNDFQKGDIAEGYSVSREKKESFPLTVTSAQKNPTAFYLCASSIGGQVDEQYFGPGTRLTVT.

This clone was seen just once. V and J are TRBV24-1 and TRBJ2-5; D possibly corresponds to TRBD1 (6 bases). From germline, CDR1 is KGHDR and CDR2 SFDVKD. The CDR3 extends over 12 amino acids. Trimming took off 9 bases at V and 9 bases at J, with 16 bases between the two ends. The CDR3 DNA follows: TGTGCCACCGGGACATCCCAAAAGGCCCAGTACTTC. The encoded protein is CATGTSQKAQYF.

The chain uses TRBV29-1 and TRBJ1-4, with TRBD1 as a possible D gene (6 bases). Per germline, CDR1 SQVTM and CDR2 ANQGSEA. This CDR3 has 15 residues. V lost 6 bases to trimming and J lost 7 bases, with 21 bases between them. The CDR3 region is CSVLDSFIGGEKLFF. In DNA form, the CDR3 reads TGCAGCGTCCTGGACAGCTTTATAGGCGGTGAAAAACTGTTTTTT.

CDR3 sequence reads: CASSLDSPSSQHF. CDR3 nucleotides: TGTGCCAGCAGTTTAGATTCCCCGAGTTCCCAGCATTTT. The rearrangement joins TRBV12-3 or TRBV12-4 to TRBJ1-5; no definite D call. V was cut by 1 base and J by 11 bases, with 12 bases left in between. The CDR3 is made up of 13 amino acids.

This clone has just one count. This sequence joins TRBV9 and TRBJ1-5, with D hard to call. Trimming took off 0 bases at V and 4 bases at J, with 11 bases between the two ends. This CDR3 is 15 amino acids long. CDR1 is SGDLS and CDR2 is YYNGEE in the germline V gene. CDR3 sequence reads: CASSVDNTRNQPQHF. DNA for the CDR3: TGTGCCAGCAGCGTAGATAATACGCGGAATCAGCCCCAGCATTTT. The full variable domain, with the rest looked up from reference TRBV9 and TRBJ1-5, is DSGVTQTPKHLITATGQRVTLRCSPRSGDLSVYWYQQSLDQGLQFLIQYYNGEERAKGNILERFSAQQFPDLHSELNLSSLELGDSALYFCASSVDNTRNQPQHFGDGTRLSIL.

The chain has TRBV11-2 and TRBJ2-1; 7 bases match TRBD1. From germline, CDR1 is SGHAT and CDR2 FQNNGV. This CDR3 is 13 amino acids long. The V segment lost 1 base and the J segment 6 bases; nucleotides outside the gene matches: 0. CDR3 sequence: CASSLAGGNEQFF. The CDR3, as DNA: TGTGCCAGCAGCTTAGCAGGGGGCAATGAGCAGTTCTTC.

This rearrangement joins TRBV28 to TRBJ1-1, with a possible D match to TRBD1 (5 bases). Per germline, CDR1 MDHEN and CDR2 SYDVKM. This CDR3 contains 15 residues. Trimming shortened V by 2 bases and J by 2 bases, and 12 bases separated the two germline ends. The CDR3 nucleotides are TGTGCCAGCAGTTTAGCAGGGATGGGTAACACTGAAGCTTTCTTT. Translating gives CASSLAGMGNTEAFF.